Listed below are T cell receptor beta chains from one sample, sequenced in a study of identical twins. TCRdb independently ran MiXCR on the 5' RACE reads; one entry per CDR3 protein. Seen here are more than 1.5 million distinct CDR3 sequences, 32% observed once, and the top ten hold more than 0.25%. The sample taken for sequencing was cord blood. Source of these receptors: a newborn girl in good health. Both conserved end residues are part of each CDR3. The D gene is left open where the match is weak. Some rows mark clone size as missing; the rest say once, few, many or name a class of expanded clone.

>TRBV29-1|TRBD1|TRBJ1-1|few
CSVVPRQGGTEAFF
TGCAGCGTTGTCCCCAGACAGGGGGGCACTGAAGCTTTCTTT
>TRBV27|.|TRBJ1-4|.
CAGRPGTKGSEKLFF
TGTGCCGGCAGACCCGGGACCAAAGGGAGTGAAAAACTGTTTTTT
>TRBV3-1|TRBD2|TRBJ2-3|.
CASSQGGSLAGGAQTDTQYF
TGTGCCAGCAGCCAAGGGGGGAGCCTAGCGGGAGGAGCACAAACAGATACGCAGTATTTT
>TRBV18|TRBD2|TRBJ2-3|.
CASSPILAVAGDSTDTQYF
TGTGCCAGCTCACCAATTTTGGCGGTAGCGGGAGACAGCACAGATACGCAGTATTTT
>TRBV3-1|.|TRBJ2-1|.
CASSPRQERGPYNEQFF
TGTGCCAGCAGCCCCCGACAGGAAAGGGGCCCCTACAATGAGCAGTTCTTC
>TRBV7-9|TRBD1|TRBJ1-2|few
CASSWPGQGARSYGYTF
TGTGCCAGCAGCTGGCCGGGACAGGGGGCTCGGAGCTATGGCTACACCTTC
>TRBV10-3|.|TRBJ1-1|few
CAISERETGNTEAFF
TGTGCCATCAGTGAGCGGGAGACAGGGAACACTGAAGCTTTCTTT
>TRBV27|TRBD2|TRBJ2-7|.
CASSLRTSGRWTPPNEQYF
TGTGCCAGCAGCCTTAGGACTAGCGGGAGATGGACCCCCCCCAATGAGCAGTACTTC
>TRBV3-1|TRBD1|TRBJ2-7|few
CASSIGTGFPSSYEQYF
TGTGCCAGCAGCATCGGGACAGGGTTTCCTAGCTCCTACGAGCAGTACTTC
>TRBV20-1|.|TRBJ2-7|.
CSASGMATVYEQYF
TGCAGTGCTAGCGGGATGGCCACCGTCTACGAGCAGTACTTC
>TRBV3-1|.|TRBJ2-1|.
CASSQVGGTINAEQFF
TGTGCCAGCAGCCAAGTTGGTGGGACCATCAACGCGGAGCAGTTCTTC
>TRBV28|TRBD1|TRBJ2-7|few
CASSLGPGTGLSYEQYF
TGTGCCAGCAGTTTGGGACCCGGGACAGGGCTCTCCTACGAGCAGTACTTC
>TRBV10-3|TRBD1|TRBJ1-6|.
CAIRGRSRGRSYNSPLHF
TGTGCCATCAGGGGCCGATCCAGGGGGCGCTCCTATAATTCACCCCTCCACTTT
>TRBV7-6|TRBD1|TRBJ2-3|few
CASSLGDSLSTDTQYF
TGTGCCAGCAGCTTAGGGGACAGCCTGAGCACAGATACGCAGTATTTT
>TRBV20-1|TRBD2|TRBJ2-3|many
CSARPSGGLADTQYF
TGCAGTGCTAGACCTAGCGGGGGGTTAGCAGATACGCAGTATTTT
>TRBV28|.|TRBJ2-7|many
CASRGSLWVYEQYF
TGTGCCAGCCGAGGCTCCTTGTGGGTCTACGAGCAGTACTTC
>TRBV5-4|.|TRBJ2-1|.
CASHPQGRDEQFF
TGTGCCAGCCACCCTCAGGGGAGGGATGAGCAGTTCTTC
>TRBV6-1|.|TRBJ2-7|.
CASSSLWGPSEQYF
TGTGCCAGCAGTTCCCTGTGGGGTCCTTCCGAGCAGTACTTC
>TRBV3-1|TRBD2|TRBJ2-1|.
CASSPKLAGGLYNEQFF
TGTGCCAGCAGCCCCAAACTAGCGGGGGGACTCTACAATGAGCAGTTCTTC
>TRBV4-1|TRBD2|TRBJ2-1|.
CASSFRTSGNNGQFF
TGCGCCAGCAGCTTCCGGACTAGCGGTAACAATGGGCAGTTCTTC
>TRBV24-1|.|TRBJ2-6|many
CATSDLHSGANVLTF
TGTGCCACCAGTGATTTACACTCTGGGGCCAACGTCCTGACTTTC
>TRBV7-2|TRBD2|TRBJ2-3|.
CASSLASGRSANTQYF
TGTGCCAGCAGCTTAGCGAGCGGGAGAAGCGCGAATACGCAGTATTTT
>TRBV11-2|TRBD2|TRBJ2-4|.
CASSQGLEREQYF
TGTGCCAGCAGCCAAGGACTAGAGAGGGAGCAGTACTTC
>TRBV20-1|.|TRBJ1-5|few
CSARDWFGGSGNQPQHF
TGCAGTGCTAGAGATTGGTTCGGGGGCTCGGGCAATCAGCCCCAGCATTTT
>TRBV9|.|TRBJ2-6|few
CASSVGTGKAGANVLTF
TGTGCCAGCAGCGTAGGGACCGGGAAGGCCGGGGCCAACGTCCTGACTTTC
>TRBV7-2|TRBD2|TRBJ2-3|.
CASSLYGGKPTDTQYF
TGTGCCAGCAGCTTATACGGGGGGAAGCCCACAGATACGCAGTATTTT
>TRBV7-9|TRBD1|TRBJ1-1|.
CASSFGPRGNGAFF
TGTGCCAGCAGCTTCGGGCCCAGGGGGAATGGGGCTTTCTTT
>TRBV25-1|.|TRBJ1-4|.
CASSGFVGAREKLFF
TGTGCCAGCAGTGGCTTCGTCGGGGCTCGGGAAAAACTGTTTTTT
>TRBV7-9|TRBD1|TRBJ1-5|.
CASSLVEQGEFYQPQHF
TGTGCCAGCAGCTTAGTGGAACAGGGGGAGTTTTATCAGCCCCAGCATTTT
>TRBV9|.|TRBJ2-3|.
CASSVSGLRTDTQYF
TGTGCCAGCAGCGTCTCGGGACTCCGCACAGATACGCAGTATTTT
>TRBV6-7|TRBD1|TRBJ2-7|.
CASSYSSGQGPEHEQYF
TGTGCCAGCAGTTACTCCTCCGGACAGGGGCCTGAGCACGAGCAGTACTTC
>TRBV28|.|TRBJ2-7|once
CPSSPGQKTYEQYF
TGTCCCAGCAGTCCGGGACAAAAAACCTACGAGCAGTACTTC
>TRBV24-1|.|TRBJ2-2|.
CARPRGLNTGELFF
TGTGCGAGACCGAGGGGCTTGAACACCGGGGAGCTGTTTTTT
>TRBV6-1|.|TRBJ2-5|few
CASTRTQSAEQYF
TGTGCCAGCACCCGGACCCAATCGGCTGAGCAGTACTTC
>TRBV5-1|TRBD1|TRBJ2-3|few
CASSLALSTGAAPDTQYF
TGCGCCAGCAGCTTGGCCCTTTCGACAGGGGCAGCTCCAGATACGCAGTATTTT
>TRBV7-9|TRBD1|TRBJ1-4|.
CASSLWLQGAGEKLFF
TGTGCCAGCAGCTTATGGCTCCAGGGGGCAGGAGAAAAACTGTTTTTT
>TRBV28|TRBD1|TRBJ1-1|few
CASSPTQGARTVNTEAFF
TGTGCCAGCAGTCCAACTCAGGGGGCTAGGACCGTGAACACTGAAGCTTTCTTT
>TRBV20-1|.|TRBJ2-7|.
CSALENEQYF
TGCAGTGCTTTGGAAAATGAGCAGTACTTC
>TRBV5-1|.|TRBJ2-3|few
CASRVSALTDTQYF
TGCGCCAGCAGGGTTAGCGCCCTCACAGATACGCAGTATTTT
>TRBV2|TRBD1|TRBJ2-3|.
CASMWDRGTDTQYF
TGTGCCAGCATGTGGGACAGGGGGACAGATACGCAGTATTTT
>TRBV7-9|.|TRBJ1-2|many
CASSLNSYGYTF
TGTGCCAGCAGTTTAAACAGCTATGGCTACACCTTC
>TRBV7-2|.|TRBJ2-2|few
CASSLIGTPRTGELFF
TGTGCCAGCAGCTTAATTGGGACACCACGGACCGGGGAGCTGTTTTTT
>TRBV6-5|.|TRBJ2-1|few
CASSYSFSEDRSYNEQFF
TGTGCCAGCAGTTACTCATTTTCCGAGGACCGATCGTACAATGAGCAGTTCTTC
>TRBV28|.|TRBJ1-2|.
CASSLRGWGYTF
TGTGCCAGCAGTTTGAGGGGTTGGGGCTACACCTTC
>TRBV12-3/TRBV12-4|.|TRBJ1-1|.
CASSFRGVGTEAFF
TGTGCCAGCAGTTTCAGGGGAGTGGGGACTGAAGCTTTCTTT
>TRBV12-3/TRBV12-4|.|TRBJ2-7|.
CASSLTGPDSYEQYF
TGTGCCAGCAGTTTAACGGGGCCTGACTCCTACGAGCAGTACTTC
>TRBV14|.|TRBJ2-1|few
CASSQAHPEQFF
TGTGCCAGCAGCCAAGCCCACCCTGAGCAGTTCTTC
>TRBV6-6|.|TRBJ2-5|.
CASSYSAGIQETQYF
TGTGCCAGCAGTTACTCGGCAGGCATACAAGAGACCCAGTACTTC
>TRBV20-1|TRBD2|TRBJ2-7|.
CSARSPLAGGSASAYEQYF
TGCAGTGCTAGATCGCCTCTAGCGGGGGGTTCCGCTAGCGCCTACGAGCAGTACTTC
>TRBV2|.|TRBJ2-1|few
CASTLASDGDEQFF
TGTGCCAGCACCCTAGCGTCTGACGGGGATGAGCAGTTCTTC
>TRBV20-1|.|TRBJ1-4|.
CSAPRGVNEKLFF
TGCAGTGCCCCCCGGGGGGTAAATGAAAAACTGTTTTTT
>TRBV10-3|.|TRBJ1-2|.
CAISEAVYYGYTF
TGTGCCATCAGTGAGGCGGTTTACTATGGCTACACCTTC
>TRBV6-6|.|TRBJ1-6|.
CASSNPLVEGTNSPLHF
TGTGCCAGCAGTAACCCCCTTGTAGAGGGGACGAATTCACCCCTCCACTTT